Below are 18 T cell receptor beta chains sequenced from a single sample in a study of shared clonotypes between healthy human individuals. TCRdb's copy holds only in-frame clones and misses some; the assay was immunoSEQ multiplex PCR. The table has about 2.3 million clones, about 92% seen once; the top ten hold about 0.39%. Input material: naive CD4+ T cells from PBMCs. As for subset: CD45RA+ positively selected. The receptors shown here come from a man in his late teens or twenties in good health. Some clones in this sample may be carry-over from other donors' samples.

This clone came up once. DNA for the CDR3: TGTGCCAGCAGCTCAAGCGGCTCCTACGAGCAGTACTTC. Translating it yields CASSSSGSYEQYF. The chain couples TRBV5-6 to TRBJ2-7; D perhaps matches TRBD2 (5 bases). V lost 3 bases to trimming and J lost 0 bases, with 7 bases between them. CDR1 is SGHDT, CDR2 YYEEEE, per germline. The CDR3 consists of 13 residues. The full variable domain, in which reference TRBV5-6 and TRBJ2-7 provide the parts outside the CDR3, is DAGVTQSPTHLIKTRGQQVTLRCSPKSGHDTVSWYQQALGQGPQFIFQYYEEEERQRGNFPDRFSGHQFPNYSSELNVNALLLGDSALYLCASSSSGSYEQYFGPGTRLTVT.

V is TRBV19 and J is TRBJ1-2, with D perhaps TRBD1 (5 bases). The CDR3 is 12 residues long. The V and J ends lost 3 bases and 10 bases respectively, with 12 bases between them. Germline V CDR1 and CDR2: LNHDA, SQIVND (reference sequence). The CDR3 region has the DNA TGTGCCAGTAGTATTTCAGACAGATACTACACCTTC. Translated: CASSISDRYYTF.

This clone has a single count. The chain uses TRBV9 and TRBJ2-1; 7 nucleotides match TRBD2. This CDR3 contains 16 residues. J was trimmed by 7 bases and V by 3 bases; bases with no gene match: 13. Per germline, CDR1 SGDLS and CDR2 YYNGEE. The chain's CDR3 is CASSATGTTAYNEQFF. For the CDR3, the DNA is TGTGCCAGCAGCGCAACCGGGACTACGGCATATAATGAGCAGTTCTTC.

This clone has a single count. At one of its ends the junction is not consistent with the germline gene, which may arise from a read error. The V and J genes are TRBV5-8 and TRBJ1-1; 11 bases align to TRBD1. Looked up from germline, CDR1 is SGHTS and CDR2 is YDEGEE. The CDR3 runs 14 residues. The CDR3 DNA reads TGTGCCCGCAGGACAGGGGGCGCTTCCACTGAAGCTTTCTTT. Translating it yields CARRTGGASTEAFF.

J is TRBJ2-7 and V is TRBV6-5; possibly TRBD2 for D (5 bases). Trimming shortened V by 5 bases and J by 4 bases, and 15 bases separated the two germline ends. The CDR3 has 14 residues. Germline values: CDR1 MNHEY, CDR2 SVGAGI. The CDR3 nucleotides read TGTGCCAGCAGTCGGACTGTATTCGGGTACGAGCAGTACTTC. Translating gives CASSRTVFGYEQYF.

This chain connects TRBV7-2 to TRBJ2-1; weak D call: TRBD2 (6 bases). Deletions cut 4 bases from V and 9 bases from J, with 13 bases between. The CDR3 is 13 residues long. Per germline, CDR1 SGHTA and CDR2 FQGNSA. The CDR3 DNA reads as TGTGCCAGCAGCTCGGAAAGGAGGGGTGAGCAGTTCTTC. It translates to CASSSERRGEQFF.

The rearrangement joins TRBV23-1 to TRBJ2-3; 8 bases agree with TRBD2. TRBV23-1 is annotated as an ORF whose role is uncertain. This CDR3 is 14 amino acids long. Trimming cost V 7 bases and J 3 bases; bases outside gene matches: 6. In DNA, the CDR3 is TGCGCCAGCAAAACCGGGACTAGAACAGATACGCAGTATTTT. It encodes CASKTGTRTDTQYF.

The J gene is TRBJ1-4, the V gene TRBV11-2, with a tentative D call TRBD1 (5 bases). Germline CDR1 reads SGHAT; CDR2 reads FQNNGV. V lost 5 bases and J lost 5, with 15 bases in between. This CDR3 has 15 residues. CDR3 sequence: CASSPSKGLNEKLFF. The CDR3 DNA sequence: TGTGCCAGCAGCCCAAGTAAGGGACTCAATGAAAAACTGTTTTTT.

The chain has TRBV27 and TRBJ2-7, with 12 bases fitting TRBD2. The CDR3 length is 18 residues. The ends lost 2 bases at V and 3 bases at J; junction bases unmatched: 11. Germline V gives CDR1 MNHEY, CDR2 SMNVEV (reference sequence). In nucleotides, the CDR3 is TGTGCCAGCAGTTTAACCCCGGGACTAGCGGGCCCCCGCTACGAGCAGTACTTC. It translates to CASSLTPGLAGPRYEQYF.

The V and J genes are TRBV7-2 and TRBJ2-3; 11 nucleotides align to TRBD2. The CDR3 covers 16 residues. The germline CDR1 and CDR2 sequences are SGHTA and FQGNSA. V gave up 6 bases and J gave up 0 bases; unmatched junction bases: 5. The CDR3 DNA sequence: TGTGCCAGCAGTTCAAGACTAGCGGGGAGCACAGATACGCAGTATTTT. It translates to CASSSRLAGSTDTQYF. Variable domain in full (rest from reference TRBV7-2 and TRBJ2-3): GAGVSQSPSNKVTEKGKDVELRCDPISGHTALYWYRQSLGQGLEFLIYFQGNSAPDKSGLPSDRFSAERTGGSVSTLTIQRTQQEDSAVYLCASSSRLAGSTDTQYFGPGTRLTVL.

The chain links TRBV15 to TRBJ2-5; D unclear. The germline CDR1 and CDR2 sequences are LNHNV and YYDKDF (reference sequence). The ends were cut back, 0 bases at V and 2 bases at J, with 13 bases in the middle. The CDR3 has 16 amino acids. The DNA for the CDR3 is TGTGCCACCAGCAGAGATGGGGATACCTTTCAAGAGACCCAGTACTTC. It specifies CATSRDGDTFQETQYF.

The chain employs TRBV2 and TRBJ2-7, with 9 nucleotides matching TRBD1. This CDR3 spans 15 amino acids. V trimming: 6 bases; J trimming: 6 bases; junction bases outside the gene matches: 12. Germline lookup yields CDR1 SNHLY and CDR2 FYNNEI. The CDR3 region has the DNA TGTGCCAGCAGGGCCTCGGGACAGGGTAGGATCGAGCAGTACTTC. Translation gives CASRASGQGRIEQYF.

This CDR3 is CASSLLLGDTQYF. The CDR3 region has the DNA TGTGCCAGCAGCTTACTTCTTGGCGATACGCAGTATTTT. This chain uses TRBV7-9 with TRBJ2-3; D not certain. The CDR3 is 13 amino acids. Germline V gives CDR1 SEHNR, CDR2 FQNEAQ (reference sequence). Trimming cost V 2 bases and J 6 bases, with 9 bases left between them.

This clone was seen once. The chain joins TRBV15 to TRBJ1-5, with D perhaps matching TRBD1 (5 bases). The V gene's germline CDR1 is LNHNV and CDR2 YYDKDF (reference sequence). V lost 1 base and J 6 bases, leaving 10 bases between the germline ends. This CDR3 has 14 amino acids. The CDR3 protein is CATSRAGAGQPQHF. CDR3 nucleotide sequence: TGTGCCACCAGCAGAGCCGGGGCAGGTCAGCCCCAGCATTTT.

J is TRBJ2-3 and V is TRBV4-3; 9 positions agree with TRBD2. Germline V gene lookup returns CDR1 LGHNA and CDR2 YSLEER. The CDR3 spans 17 residues. The ends lost 1 base at V and 4 bases at J; junction bases unmatched: 9. CDR3 sequence reads: CASSQVVAGVGPDTQYF. The DNA of the CDR3 is TGCGCCAGCAGCCAAGTGGTAGCGGGAGTAGGGCCAGATACGCAGTATTTT.

DNA of the CDR3: TGTGCCAGCAGGCCCCGGGGGGATCAAGAGACCCAGTACTTC. It is translated as CASRPRGDQETQYF. The rearrangement links TRBV6-6 to TRBJ2-5; 7 bases are a match to TRBD2. CDR1 and CDR2 from the germline V gene are MNHNY and SVGAGI (reference sequence). The CDR3 spans 14 residues. V dropped 6 bases and J dropped 2; count of bases not matched to a gene: 6.

This chain joins TRBV5-1 and TRBJ1-5; maybe TRBD1 (5 bases). The germline V gene encodes CDR1 SGHRS and CDR2 YFSETQ. V lost 2 bases and J 2 bases, leaving 11 bases between the germline ends. The CDR3 is 15 amino acids. CDR3 loop: CASSFSGSGNQPQHF. CDR3 in DNA: TGCGCCAGCAGCTTCTCAGGGTCGGGCAATCAGCCCCAGCATTTT.

This chain connects TRBV27 to TRBJ1-4, with a weak D call TRBD1 (5 bases). Trimming removed 2 bases from V and 7 bases from J, with 20 bases in between. The germline V gene encodes CDR1 MNHEY and CDR2 SMNVEV (reference sequence). The CDR3 consists of 17 residues. CDR3 residues: CASSLRESGLLGEKLFF. The CDR3 coding sequence is TGTGCCAGCAGTTTAAGGGAATCAGGGTTATTGGGTGAAAAACTGTTTTTT. The complete variable domain, with remaining parts taken from reference TRBV27 and TRBJ1-4, reads EAQVTQNPRYLITVTGKKLTVTCSQNMNHEYMSWYRQDPGLGLRQIYYSMNVEVTDKGDVPEGYKVSRKEKRNFPLILESPSPNQTSLYFCASSLRESGLLGEKLFFGSGTQLSVL.